This T cell receptor (beta chain) came from a study of blood T cell repertoires in COVID-19. TCRdb's copy holds only in-frame clones and misses some; the assay was immunoSEQ multiplex PCR. The sample holds some 130,000 clones; around 90% are singletons and the top ten take less than 5%. The ends lost 0 bases at V and 5 bases at J; junction bases unmatched: 6. Germline CDR1 reads SGHRS; CDR2 reads YFSETQ. The CDR3 has 17 residues. This clonotype was sampled from a man aged 60 to 69 with COVID-19, enrolled during active disease. The specimen was peripheral blood. The chain carries TRBV5-1 and TRBJ2-2; 11 bases fit TRBD2. Here the CDR3 DNA reads TGCGCCAGCAGCTTGGGAACTAGCGGGAGTTGGACCGGGGAGCTGTTTTTT. Its protein product is CASSLGTSGSWTGELFF. Variable domain in full (rest from reference TRBV5-1 and TRBJ2-2): KAGVTQTPRYLIKTRGQQVTLSCSPISGHRSVSWYQQTPGQGLQFLFEYFSETQRNKGNFPGRFSGRQFSNSRSEMNVSTLELGDSALYLCASSLGTSGSWTGELFFGEGSRLTVL.